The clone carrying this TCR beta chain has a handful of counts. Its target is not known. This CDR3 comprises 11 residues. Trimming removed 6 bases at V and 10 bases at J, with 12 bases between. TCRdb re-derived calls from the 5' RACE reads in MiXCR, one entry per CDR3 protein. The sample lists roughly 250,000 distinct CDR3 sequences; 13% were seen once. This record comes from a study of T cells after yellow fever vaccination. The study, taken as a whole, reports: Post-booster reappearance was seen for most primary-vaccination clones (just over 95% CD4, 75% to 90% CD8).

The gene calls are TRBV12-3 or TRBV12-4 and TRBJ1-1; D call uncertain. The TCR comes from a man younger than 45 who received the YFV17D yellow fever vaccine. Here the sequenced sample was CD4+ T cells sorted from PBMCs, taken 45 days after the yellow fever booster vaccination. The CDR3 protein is CASRYGTGAFF. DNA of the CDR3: TGTGCCAGCAGATACGGCACCGGAGCTTTCTTT.